This is a list of T cell receptor beta chains from one sample in a study of shared T cell receptors in the human thymus. TCRdb keeps only in-frame clones here, not all; method: immunoSEQ multiplex PCR. The table has hundreds of thousands of clones, around 93% seen once. Specimen: thymocytes. These receptors all come from a human donor. The CDR3 runs from the conserved cysteine through the conserved F or W. D genes are given only for firm matches. Size is stated for part of the rows, as once, few or many counts, or as a class when the clone is expanded.

J gene | clone size | V gene | D gene | CDR3 protein | CDR3 DNA
TRBJ2-1 | . | TRBV28 | . | CASRVRNEQFF | TGTGCCAGCAGAGTGCGAAATGAGCAGTTCTTC
TRBJ2-2 | . | TRBV12-5 | TRBD1 | CASGTDDRGQGELFF | TGTGCTAGTGGCACGGACGACAGGGGCCAAGGGGAGCTGTTTTTT
TRBJ2-2 | . | TRBV7-9 | TRBD1 | CASSQLGQGHGNTGELFF | TGTGCCAGCAGCCAGCTGGGACAGGGCCATGGGAACACCGGGGAGCTGTTTTTT
TRBJ1-5 | . | TRBV6-4 | . | CASSDSRDSNQPQHF | TGTGCCAGCAGTGACTCACGGGATAGCAATCAGCCCCAGCATTTT
TRBJ1-5 | . | TRBV7-8 | TRBD1 | CASSLEAGQGRQPQHF | TGTGCCAGCAGCTTGGAGGCCGGACAGGGCAGGCAGCCCCAGCATTTT
TRBJ1-2 | . | TRBV10-3 | . | CAISEAPGPNYGYTF | TGTGCCATCAGTGAGGCACCGGGACCTAACTATGGCTACACCTTC
TRBJ2-7 | . | TRBV7-9 | TRBD2 | CASSLGSGGTTGQYF | TGTGCCAGCAGCTTAGGCAGTGGAGGGACTACCGGGCAGTACTTC
TRBJ2-4 | . | TRBV6-5 | . | CASSPYWLAKNIQYF | TGTGCCAGCAGTCCGTACTGGTTAGCCAAAAACATTCAGTACTTC
TRBJ2-6 | . | TRBV7-9 | TRBD1 | CASSFPRDRGHSGANVLTF | TGTGCCAGCAGCTTTCCCCGGGACAGGGGGCACTCTGGGGCCAACGTCCTGACTTTC
TRBJ1-2 | . | TRBV28 | . | CASSTGRWELDGYTF | TGTGCCAGCAGTACAGGGAGGTGGGAACTAGATGGCTACACCTTC
TRBJ2-1 | . | TRBV25-1 | TRBD2 | CASSHWGTSGYNEQFF | TGTGCCAGTAGTCATTGGGGGACTAGCGGGTATAATGAGCAGTTCTTC
TRBJ1-5 | . | TRBV28 | . | CASSLDPEGSNQPQHF | TGTGCCAGCAGCCTTGACCCGGAGGGAAGCAATCAGCCCCAGCATTTT
TRBJ1-2 | . | TRBV27 | . | CASSRGPGQGYTF | TGTGCCAGCAGCAGAGGCCCAGGGCAAGGCTACACCTTC
TRBJ1-1 | . | TRBV27 | TRBD1 | CASSSGQGRRLTEAFF | TGTGCCAGCAGTTCTGGACAGGGAAGACGCCTCACTGAAGCTTTCTTT
TRBJ1-2 | few | TRBV2 | . | CASAPLGAGLYGYTF | TGTGCCAGCGCACCCCTGGGGGCAGGGCTCTATGGCTACACCTTC
TRBJ2-7 | . | TRBV4-1 | TRBD1 | CASSQGLVHPGQLSYEQYF | TGCGCCAGCAGCCAAGGTCTCGTTCATCCGGGACAGCTCTCCTACGAGCAGTACTTC
TRBJ2-7 | . | TRBV27 | . | CASSFGPLANYEQYF | TGTGCCAGCAGTTTTGGCCCACTAGCCAACTACGAGCAGTACTTC
TRBJ2-1 | . | TRBV20-1 | . | CSAREAGEQFF | TGCAGTGCTAGAGAGGCAGGTGAGCAGTTCTTC
TRBJ2-3 | . | TRBV23-1 | . | CASSQVPPGPDTQYF | TGCGCCAGCAGTCAGGTGCCCCCCGGGCCAGATACGCAGTATTTT
TRBJ2-2 | . | TRBV2 | . | CASREDRSHTGELFF | TGTGCCAGCAGGGAGGACCGTTCGCACACCGGGGAGCTGTTTTTT
TRBJ2-1 | once | TRBV7-7 | TRBD1 | CASSYRGLGNEQFF | TGTGCCAGCAGCTACAGGGGGCTCGGCAATGAGCAGTTCTTC
TRBJ2-7 | . | TRBV7-9 | TRBD1 | CASSQQGTYYEQYF | TGTGCCAGCAGCCAACAGGGGACCTACTACGAGCAGTACTTC
TRBJ1-2 | . | TRBV7-2 | TRBD1 | CASRHPGTGVVANYGYTF | TGTGCCAGCAGGCATCCCGGGACAGGGGTCGTAGCTAACTATGGCTACACCTTC
TRBJ2-7 | once | TRBV27 | . | CASSPPTNAYEQYF | TGTGCCAGCAGTCCTCCGACAAATGCCTACGAGCAGTACTTC
TRBJ2-7 | . | TRBV4-3 | . | CASSQPGHEQYF | TGCGCCAGCAGCCAACCGGGGCACGAGCAGTACTTC
TRBJ2-7 | . | TRBV7-9 | . | CASSPRSTGLNEQYF | TGTGCCAGCAGCCCTCGATCCACAGGGCTCAACGAGCAGTACTTC
TRBJ2-4 | . | TRBV18 | TRBD1 | CASSPIQGVQNIQYF | TGTGCCAGCTCACCAATACAGGGGGTACAAAACATTCAGTACTTC
TRBJ2-3 | . | TRBV27 | . | CASSPRCRGDTQYF | TGTGCCAGCAGTCCCCGGTGCCGTGGAGATACGCAGTATTTT
TRBJ2-5 | . | TRBV30 | . | CAWSRTGVVGSGERAQETQYF | TGTGCCTGGAGTAGAACAGGGGTAGTCGGGAGCGGAGAGAGGGCCCAAGAGACCCAGTACTTC
TRBJ1-1 | . | TRBV2 | TRBD1 | CASNPGQGQMNTEAFF | TGTGCCAGCAACCCAGGACAGGGCCAAATGAACACTGAAGCTTTCTTT
TRBJ2-1 | . | TRBV27 | . | CASRASGTLGGEQFF | TGTGCCAGCAGGGCTTCCGGGACTCTGGGGGGTGAGCAGTTCTTC
TRBJ1-1 | . | TRBV11-2 | . | CASSLWYTEAFF | TGTGCCAGCAGCTTATGGTACACTGAAGCTTTCTTT
TRBJ2-1 | . | TRBV19 | TRBD2 | CASSIRPTSGRNNEQFF | TGTGCCAGTAGTATTCGGCCGACTAGCGGGAGGAACAATGAGCAGTTCTTC